Given below is one TCR beta chain in context. The antigen is unknown. This CDR3 has 18 amino acids. With 0 bases removed from V and 3 bases from J, the gap between germline ends came to 19 bases. Germline V gene sequence: CDR1 SGHDN, CDR2 FVKESK. PCR primers comprised 60 Vbeta and 13 Jbeta primers. Sequencing used immunoSEQ multiplex PCR; TCRdb keeps in-frame clones, though not all of them. The sample has over 200,000 clones, about 85% seen once. Unrecorded immune exposures were likely, despite nominal health at sampling. The entry originates in a study of cytomegalovirus exposure and HLA in healthy donors. Overall study findings and caveats: Across donors, most TCRs were seen rarely, yet some public ones were widespread. Overall, roughly 150 TCR beta chains were annotated as cytomegalovirus-associated. A reported reduction in N-insertions relative to the approximately 670-donor mean was seen in an Asian-associated ancestry cluster in a later analysis.

This sequence originates from a human donor in good health. The sample comprised PBMCs. V and J are TRBV14 and TRBJ2-3, with D possibly TRBD2 on 7 matching bases. The CDR3 sequence is CASSQDFGGGLGTDTQYF. The CDR3 DNA reads as TGTGCCAGCAGCCAAGATTTCGGCGGGGGCTTAGGGACAGATACGCAGTATTTT.